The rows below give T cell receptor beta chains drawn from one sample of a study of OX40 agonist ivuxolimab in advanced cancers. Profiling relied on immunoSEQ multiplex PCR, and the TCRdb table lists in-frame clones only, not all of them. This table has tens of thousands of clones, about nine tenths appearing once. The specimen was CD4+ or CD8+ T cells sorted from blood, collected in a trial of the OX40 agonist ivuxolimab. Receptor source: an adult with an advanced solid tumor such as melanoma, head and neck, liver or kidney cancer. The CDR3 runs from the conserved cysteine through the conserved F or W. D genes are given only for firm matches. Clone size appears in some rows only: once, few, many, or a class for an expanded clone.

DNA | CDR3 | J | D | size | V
TGTGCCAGCAGCCCATGGGGTCGGGGAAACACCATATATTTT | CASSPWGRGNTIYF | TRBJ1-3 | - | once | TRBV5-6
TGTGCCTGGAGTGTACAAGGGGCCCGCGGCTACACCTTC | CAWSVQGARGYTF | TRBJ1-2 | - | - | TRBV30
TGCGCCAGCAGGGGGGGACTAGCAGCCGGCGCGTTTGCAGAGACCCAGTACTTC | CASRGGLAAGAFAETQYF | TRBJ2-5 | TRBD2 | - | TRBV5-1
TGTGCCAGCAATCGTTTCGGGACAGCCTACGAGCAGTACTTC | CASNRFGTAYEQYF | TRBJ2-7 | TRBD1 | - | TRBV28
TGTGCCAGCAGCTTAGGAGGGGGACGGATCTACGAGCAGTACTTC | CASSLGGGRIYEQYF | TRBJ2-7 | - | - | TRBV11-2
TGTGCCAGCAGTAGGACAGGGGGCTTTGAAAAACTGTTTTTT | CASSRTGGFEKLFF | TRBJ1-4 | TRBD1 | - | TRBV27
TGCGCCAGCAAGACGTCCGGGCTGGGCACTGAAGCTTTCTTT | CASKTSGLGTEAFF | TRBJ1-1 | - | - | TRBV10-2
TGTGCCAGCAGCCGAGTGGGTAACTCCTACGAGCAGTACTTC | CASSRVGNSYEQYF | TRBJ2-7 | - | - | TRBV7-2
TGTGCCAGCAGAATGAACACTGAAGCTTTCTTT | CASRMNTEAFF | TRBJ1-1 | - | - | TRBV6-5
TGCGCCAGCAGTGAGTCTGGATACAGGGGGTATCCTGAAGCTTTCTTT | CASSESGYRGYPEAFF | TRBJ1-1 | TRBD1 | - | TRBV10-2
TGTGCCAGTAGTATTGGGCAGTTCTATGGCTACACCTTC | CASSIGQFYGYTF | TRBJ1-2 | - | - | TRBV19
TGCGCCAGCAGCTTGGGGACAGGGGGGAACACTGAAGCTTTCTTT | CASSLGTGGNTEAFF | TRBJ1-1 | TRBD1 | - | TRBV5-1
TGTGCCAGCAGCTTTCGGGCGAGGTCCTACGAGCAGTACTTC | CASSFRARSYEQYF | TRBJ2-7 | - | - | TRBV13
TGTGCCATCAGTACCCGTTGGGCTAGCGGGAAAGATGAGCAGTTCTTC | CAISTRWASGKDEQFF | TRBJ2-1 | TRBD2 | - | TRBV10-3
TGTGCCAGCAGCCCACGGACAGGAGGCACCGGGGAGCTGTTTTTT | CASSPRTGGTGELFF | TRBJ2-2 | TRBD1 | - | TRBV9